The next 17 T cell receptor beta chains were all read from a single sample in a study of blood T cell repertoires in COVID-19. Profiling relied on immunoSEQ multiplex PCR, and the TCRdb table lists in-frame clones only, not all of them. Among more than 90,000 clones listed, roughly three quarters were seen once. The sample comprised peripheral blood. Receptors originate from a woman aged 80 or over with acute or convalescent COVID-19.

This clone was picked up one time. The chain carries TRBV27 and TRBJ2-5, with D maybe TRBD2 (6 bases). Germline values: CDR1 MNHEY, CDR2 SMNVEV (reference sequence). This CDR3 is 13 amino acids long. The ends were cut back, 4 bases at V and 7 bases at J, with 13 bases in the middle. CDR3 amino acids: CASSSHPAGTQYF. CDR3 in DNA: TGTGCCAGCAGTTCGCACCCAGCGGGGACCCAGTACTTC.

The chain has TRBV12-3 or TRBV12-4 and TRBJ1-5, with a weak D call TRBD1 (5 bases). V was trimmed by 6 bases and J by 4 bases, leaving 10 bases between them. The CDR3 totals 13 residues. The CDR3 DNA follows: TGTGCCAGCAGCCCCGGGGGAAATCAGCCCCAGCATTTT. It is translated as CASSPGGNQPQHF.

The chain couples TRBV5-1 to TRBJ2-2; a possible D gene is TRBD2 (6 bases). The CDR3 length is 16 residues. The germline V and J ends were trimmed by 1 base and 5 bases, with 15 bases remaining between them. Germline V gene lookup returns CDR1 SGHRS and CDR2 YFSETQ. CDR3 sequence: CASSLRASSGTGELFF. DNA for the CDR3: TGCGCCAGCAGCTTGCGGGCATCCAGCGGGACCGGGGAGCTGTTTTTT.

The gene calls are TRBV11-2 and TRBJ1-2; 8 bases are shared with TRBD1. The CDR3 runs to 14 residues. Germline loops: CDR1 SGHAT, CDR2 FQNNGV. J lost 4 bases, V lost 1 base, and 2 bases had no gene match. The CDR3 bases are TGTGCCAGCAGCTTAGGGACAGGGCTCTATGGCTACACCTTC. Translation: CASSLGTGLYGYTF.

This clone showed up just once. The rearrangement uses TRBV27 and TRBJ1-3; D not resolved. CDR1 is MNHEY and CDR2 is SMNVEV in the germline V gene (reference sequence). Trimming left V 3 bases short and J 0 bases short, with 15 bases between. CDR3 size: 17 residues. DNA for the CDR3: TGTGCCAGCAGTTTGTCGGGGTCTCCCCTCTCTGGAAACACCATATATTTT. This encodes CASSLSGSPLSGNTIYF.

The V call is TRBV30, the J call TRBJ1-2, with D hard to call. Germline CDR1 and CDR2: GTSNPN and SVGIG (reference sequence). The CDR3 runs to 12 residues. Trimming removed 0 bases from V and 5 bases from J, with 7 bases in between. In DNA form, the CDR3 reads TGTGCCTGGAGTGTAATATCGTATGGCTACACCTTC. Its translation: CAWSVISYGYTF. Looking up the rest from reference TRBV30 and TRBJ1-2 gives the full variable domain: SQTIHQWPATLVQPVGSPLSLECTVEGTSNPNLYWYRQAAGRGLQLLFYSVGIGQISSEVPQNLSASRPQDRQFILSSKKLLLSDSGFYLCAWSVISYGYTFGSGTRLTVV.

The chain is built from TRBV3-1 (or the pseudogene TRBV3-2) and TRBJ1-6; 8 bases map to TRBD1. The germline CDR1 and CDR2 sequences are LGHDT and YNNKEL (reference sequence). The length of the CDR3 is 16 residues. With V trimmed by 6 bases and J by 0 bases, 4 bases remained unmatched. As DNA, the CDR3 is TGTGCCAGCAGTCAGGGGGCTAGCTCCTATAATTCACCCCTCCACTTT. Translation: CASSQGASSYNSPLHF.

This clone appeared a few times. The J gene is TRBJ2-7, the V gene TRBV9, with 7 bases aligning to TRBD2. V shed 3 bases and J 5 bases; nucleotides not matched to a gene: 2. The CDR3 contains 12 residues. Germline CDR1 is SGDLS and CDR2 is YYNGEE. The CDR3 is CASSASGNEQYF. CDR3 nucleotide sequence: TGTGCCAGCAGCGCCAGCGGGAACGAGCAGTACTTC.

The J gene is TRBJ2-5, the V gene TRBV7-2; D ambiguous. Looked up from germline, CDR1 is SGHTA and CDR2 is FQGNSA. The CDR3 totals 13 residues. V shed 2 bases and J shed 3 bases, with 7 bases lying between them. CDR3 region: CASSLIPKETQYF. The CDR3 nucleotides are TGTGCCAGCAGCTTAATCCCCAAAGAGACCCAGTACTTC. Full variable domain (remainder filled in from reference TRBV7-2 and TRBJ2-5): GAGVSQSPSNKVTEKGKDVELRCDPISGHTALYWYRQSLGQGLEFLIYFQGNSAPDKSGLPSDRFSAERTGGSVSTLTIQRTQQEDSAVYLCASSLIPKETQYFGPGTRLLVL.

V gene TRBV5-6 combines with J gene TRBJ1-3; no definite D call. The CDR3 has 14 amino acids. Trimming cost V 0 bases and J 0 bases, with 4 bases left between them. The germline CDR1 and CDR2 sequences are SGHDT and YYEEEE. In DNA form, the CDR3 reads TGTGCCAGCAGCTTGGCGTTCTCTGGAAACACCATATATTTT. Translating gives CASSLAFSGNTIYF.

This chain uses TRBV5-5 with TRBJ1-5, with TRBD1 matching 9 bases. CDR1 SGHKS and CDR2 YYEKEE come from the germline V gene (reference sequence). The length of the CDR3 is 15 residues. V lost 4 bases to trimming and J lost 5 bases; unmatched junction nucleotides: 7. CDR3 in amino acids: CASSTGTGTYQPQHF. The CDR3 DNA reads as TGTGCCAGCAGCACCGGGACAGGGACCTATCAGCCCCAGCATTTT.

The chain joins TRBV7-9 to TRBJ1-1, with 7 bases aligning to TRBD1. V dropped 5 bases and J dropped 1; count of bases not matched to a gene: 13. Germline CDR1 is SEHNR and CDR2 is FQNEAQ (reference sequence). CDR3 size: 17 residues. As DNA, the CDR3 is TGTGCCAGCAGCCGAGATATCACAGGGGTGGCGAACACTGAAGCTTTCTTT. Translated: CASSRDITGVANTEAFF.

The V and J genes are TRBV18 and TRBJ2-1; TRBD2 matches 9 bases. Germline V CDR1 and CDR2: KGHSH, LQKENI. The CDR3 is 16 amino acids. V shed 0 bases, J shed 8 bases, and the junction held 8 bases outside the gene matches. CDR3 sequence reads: CASSPPRRGGMDEQFF. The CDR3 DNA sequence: TGTGCCAGCTCACCACCTCGGCGGGGGGGTATGGATGAGCAGTTCTTC.

In nucleotides, the CDR3 is TGTGCCAGCAGCCAAGATCCCGGACAACGTGTGAATCAGCCCCAGCATTTT. This translates into CASSQDPGQRVNQPQHF. The chain couples TRBV4-2 to TRBJ1-5; D may be TRBD1 (5 bases). The CDR3 is 17 residues long. Per the germline V gene, CDR1 is LGHNA and CDR2 is YNFKEQ. Trimming pared 0 bases from V and 4 bases from J, leaving 16 bases between.

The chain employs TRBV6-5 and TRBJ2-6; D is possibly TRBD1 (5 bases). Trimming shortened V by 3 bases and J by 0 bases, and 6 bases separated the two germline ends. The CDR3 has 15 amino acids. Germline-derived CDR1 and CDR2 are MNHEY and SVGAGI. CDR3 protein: CASSYTGSGANVLTF. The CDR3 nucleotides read TGTGCCAGCAGTTATACAGGCTCTGGGGCCAACGTCCTGACTTTC.

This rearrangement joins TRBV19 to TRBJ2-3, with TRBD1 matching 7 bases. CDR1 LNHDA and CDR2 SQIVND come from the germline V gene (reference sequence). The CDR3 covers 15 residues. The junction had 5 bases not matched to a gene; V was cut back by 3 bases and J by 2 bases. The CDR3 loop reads CASSIGDRNTDTQYF. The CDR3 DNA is TGTGCCAGTAGTATTGGGGACAGAAACACAGATACGCAGTATTTT.

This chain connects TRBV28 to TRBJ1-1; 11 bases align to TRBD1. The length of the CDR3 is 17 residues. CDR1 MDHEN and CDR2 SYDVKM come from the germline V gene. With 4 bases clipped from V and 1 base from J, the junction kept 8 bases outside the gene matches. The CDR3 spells CASSSPRDRGSNTEAFF. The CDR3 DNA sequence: TGTGCCAGCAGTTCTCCTCGGGACAGGGGGTCGAACACTGAAGCTTTCTTT. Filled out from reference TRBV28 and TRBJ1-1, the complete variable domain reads DVKVTQSSRYLVKRTGEKVFLECVQDMDHENMFWYRQDPGLGLRLIYFSYDVKMKEKGDIPEGYSVSREKKERFSLILESASTNQTSMYLCASSSPRDRGSNTEAFFGQGTRLTVV.